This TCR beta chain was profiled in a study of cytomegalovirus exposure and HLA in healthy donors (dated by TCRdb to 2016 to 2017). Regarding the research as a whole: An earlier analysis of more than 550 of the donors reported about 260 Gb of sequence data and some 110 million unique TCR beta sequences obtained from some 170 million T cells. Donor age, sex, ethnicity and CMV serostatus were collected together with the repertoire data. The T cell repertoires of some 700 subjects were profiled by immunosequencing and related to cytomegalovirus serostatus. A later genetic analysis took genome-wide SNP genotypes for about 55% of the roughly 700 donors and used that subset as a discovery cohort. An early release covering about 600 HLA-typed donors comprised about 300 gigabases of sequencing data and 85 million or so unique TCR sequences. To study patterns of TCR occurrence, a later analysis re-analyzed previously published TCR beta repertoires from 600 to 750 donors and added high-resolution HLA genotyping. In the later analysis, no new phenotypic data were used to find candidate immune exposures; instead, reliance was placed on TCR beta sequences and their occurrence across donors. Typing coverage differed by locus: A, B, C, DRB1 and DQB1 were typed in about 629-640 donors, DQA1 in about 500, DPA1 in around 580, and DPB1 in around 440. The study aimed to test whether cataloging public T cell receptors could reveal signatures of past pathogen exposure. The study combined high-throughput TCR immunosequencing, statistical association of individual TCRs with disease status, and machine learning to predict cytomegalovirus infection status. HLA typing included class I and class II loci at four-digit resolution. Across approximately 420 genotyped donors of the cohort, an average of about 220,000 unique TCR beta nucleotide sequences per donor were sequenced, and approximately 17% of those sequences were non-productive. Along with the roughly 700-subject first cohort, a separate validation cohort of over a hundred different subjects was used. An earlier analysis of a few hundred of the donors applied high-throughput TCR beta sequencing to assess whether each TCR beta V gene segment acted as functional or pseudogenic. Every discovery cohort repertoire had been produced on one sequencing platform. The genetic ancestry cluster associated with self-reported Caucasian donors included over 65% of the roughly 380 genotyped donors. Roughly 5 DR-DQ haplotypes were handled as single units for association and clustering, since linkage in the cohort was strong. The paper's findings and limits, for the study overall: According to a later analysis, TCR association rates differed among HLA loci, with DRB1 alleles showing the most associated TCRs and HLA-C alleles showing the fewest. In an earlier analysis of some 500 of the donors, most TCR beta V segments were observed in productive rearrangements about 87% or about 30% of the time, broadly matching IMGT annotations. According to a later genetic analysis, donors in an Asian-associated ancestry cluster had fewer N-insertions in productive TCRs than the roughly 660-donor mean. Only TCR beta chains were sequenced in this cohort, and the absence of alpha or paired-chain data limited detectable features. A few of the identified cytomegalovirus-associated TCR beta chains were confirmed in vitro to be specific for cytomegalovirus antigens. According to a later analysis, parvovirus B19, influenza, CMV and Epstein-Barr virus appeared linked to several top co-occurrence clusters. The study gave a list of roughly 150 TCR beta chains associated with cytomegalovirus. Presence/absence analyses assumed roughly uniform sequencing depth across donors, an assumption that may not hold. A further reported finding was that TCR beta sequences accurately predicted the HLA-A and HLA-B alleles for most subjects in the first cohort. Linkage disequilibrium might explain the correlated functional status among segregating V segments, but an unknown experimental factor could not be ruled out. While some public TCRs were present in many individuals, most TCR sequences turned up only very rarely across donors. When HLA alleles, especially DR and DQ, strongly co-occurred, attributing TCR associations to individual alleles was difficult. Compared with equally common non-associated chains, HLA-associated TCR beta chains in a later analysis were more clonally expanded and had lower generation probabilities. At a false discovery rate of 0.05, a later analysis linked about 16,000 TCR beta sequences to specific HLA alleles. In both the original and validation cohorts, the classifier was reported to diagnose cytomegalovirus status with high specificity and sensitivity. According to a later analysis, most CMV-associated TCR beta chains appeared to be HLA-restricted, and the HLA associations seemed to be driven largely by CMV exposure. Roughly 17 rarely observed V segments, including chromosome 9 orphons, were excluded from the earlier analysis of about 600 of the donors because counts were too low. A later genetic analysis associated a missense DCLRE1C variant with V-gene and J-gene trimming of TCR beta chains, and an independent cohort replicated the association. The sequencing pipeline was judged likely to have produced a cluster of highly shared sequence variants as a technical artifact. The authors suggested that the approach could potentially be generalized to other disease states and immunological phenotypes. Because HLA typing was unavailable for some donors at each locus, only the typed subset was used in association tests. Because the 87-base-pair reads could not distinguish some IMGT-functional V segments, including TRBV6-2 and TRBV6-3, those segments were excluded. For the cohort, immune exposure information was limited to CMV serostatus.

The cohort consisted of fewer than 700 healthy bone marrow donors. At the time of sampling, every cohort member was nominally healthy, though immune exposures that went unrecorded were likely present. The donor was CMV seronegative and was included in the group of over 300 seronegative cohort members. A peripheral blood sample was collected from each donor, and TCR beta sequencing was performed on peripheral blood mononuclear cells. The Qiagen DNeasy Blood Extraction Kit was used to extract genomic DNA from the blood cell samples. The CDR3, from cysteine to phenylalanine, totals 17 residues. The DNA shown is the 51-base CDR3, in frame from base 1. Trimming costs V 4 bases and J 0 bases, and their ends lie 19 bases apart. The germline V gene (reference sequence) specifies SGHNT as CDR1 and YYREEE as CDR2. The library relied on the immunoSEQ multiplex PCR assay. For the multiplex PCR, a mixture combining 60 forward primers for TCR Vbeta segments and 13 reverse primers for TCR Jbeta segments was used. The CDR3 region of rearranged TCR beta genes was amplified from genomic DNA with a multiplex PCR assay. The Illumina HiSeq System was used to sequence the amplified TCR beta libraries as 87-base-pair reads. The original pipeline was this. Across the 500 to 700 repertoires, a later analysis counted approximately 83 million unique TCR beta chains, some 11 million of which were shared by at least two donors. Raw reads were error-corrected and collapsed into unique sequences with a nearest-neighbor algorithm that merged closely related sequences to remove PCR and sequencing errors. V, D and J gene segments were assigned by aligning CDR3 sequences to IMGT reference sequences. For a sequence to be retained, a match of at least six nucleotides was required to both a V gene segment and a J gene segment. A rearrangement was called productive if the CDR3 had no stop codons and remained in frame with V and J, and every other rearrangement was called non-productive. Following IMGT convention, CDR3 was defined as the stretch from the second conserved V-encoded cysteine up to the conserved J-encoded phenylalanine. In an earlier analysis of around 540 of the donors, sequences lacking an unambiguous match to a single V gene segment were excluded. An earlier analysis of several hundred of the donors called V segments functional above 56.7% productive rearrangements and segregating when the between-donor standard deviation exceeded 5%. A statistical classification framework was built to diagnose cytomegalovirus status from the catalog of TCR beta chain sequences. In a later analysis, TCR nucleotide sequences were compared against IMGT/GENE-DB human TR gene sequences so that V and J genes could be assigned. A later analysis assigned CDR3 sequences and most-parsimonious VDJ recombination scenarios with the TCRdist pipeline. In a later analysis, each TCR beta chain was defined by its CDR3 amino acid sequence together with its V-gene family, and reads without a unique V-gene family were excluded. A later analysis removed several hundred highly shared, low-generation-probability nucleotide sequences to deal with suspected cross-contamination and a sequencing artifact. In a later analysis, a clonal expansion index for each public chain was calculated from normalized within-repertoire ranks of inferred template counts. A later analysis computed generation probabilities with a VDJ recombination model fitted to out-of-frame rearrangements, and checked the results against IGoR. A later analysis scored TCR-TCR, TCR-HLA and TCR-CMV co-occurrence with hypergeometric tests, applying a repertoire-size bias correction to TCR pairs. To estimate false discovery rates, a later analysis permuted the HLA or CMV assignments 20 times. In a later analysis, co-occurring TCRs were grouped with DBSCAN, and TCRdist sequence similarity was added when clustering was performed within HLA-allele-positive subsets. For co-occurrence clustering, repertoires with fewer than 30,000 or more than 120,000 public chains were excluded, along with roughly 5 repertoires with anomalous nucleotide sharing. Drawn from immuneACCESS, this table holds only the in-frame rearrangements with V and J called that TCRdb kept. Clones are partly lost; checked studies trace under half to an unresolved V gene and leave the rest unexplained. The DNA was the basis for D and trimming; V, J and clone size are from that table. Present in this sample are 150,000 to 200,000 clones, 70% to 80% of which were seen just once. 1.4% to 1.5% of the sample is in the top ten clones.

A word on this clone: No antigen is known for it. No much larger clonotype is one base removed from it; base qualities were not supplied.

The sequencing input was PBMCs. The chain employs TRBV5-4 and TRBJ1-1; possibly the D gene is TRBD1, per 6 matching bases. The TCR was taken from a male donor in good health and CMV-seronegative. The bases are TGTGCCAGCAGCCCGCATCCGACAGGAACTATGAACACTGAAGCTTTCTTT. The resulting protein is CASSPHPTGTMNTEAFF.